The 9 T cell receptor beta chains in this list originate from one sample, sequenced in a study of blood T cell repertoires in COVID-19. Produced via immunoSEQ multiplex PCR; TCRdb's table is partial and in-frame only. The sample consists of about 25,000 clones, over 70% of them appearing once. The specimen was peripheral blood. The receptor set was obtained from a man aged 50 to 59 with active or convalescent COVID-19.

The rearrangement joins TRBV7-3 to TRBJ1-2; D uncertain. Trimming took off 5 bases at V and 0 bases at J, with 7 bases between the two ends. The germline gives CDR1 SGHTA, CDR2 FQGTGA. CDR3 length: 13 amino acids. The CDR3 region is CASSPGANYGYTF. CDR3 in DNA: TGTGCCAGCAGCCCCGGTGCTAACTATGGCTACACCTTC.

V and J are TRBV19 and TRBJ2-3; 10 nucleotides align to TRBD1. The J segment lost 6 bases and the V segment lost 8 bases, leaving 17 bases of the junction unmatched. The CDR3 totals 17 residues. Germline loops: CDR1 LNHDA, CDR2 SQIVND (reference sequence). DNA of the CDR3: TGTGCCAGTGAAAAGACAGGGGGCCGCTTCTTCAGTGATACGCAGTATTTT. This sequence encodes CASEKTGGRFFSDTQYF.

The sample holds one count of this clone. V gene TRBV5-5 combines with J gene TRBJ2-7; D is perhaps TRBD2 (5 bases). V shed 1 base and J shed 0 bases, with 11 bases lying between them. The CDR3 is 15 amino acids. Germline V lookup: CDR1 SGHKS, CDR2 YYEKEE (reference sequence). This CDR3 reads CASSLHVGSSYEQYF. CDR3 DNA: TGTGCCAGCAGCTTGCACGTTGGGAGCTCCTACGAGCAGTACTTC.

This clone was counted once. V gene TRBV27 combines with J gene TRBJ1-2; the D is unclear. This CDR3 has 13 residues. The V gene's germline CDR1 is MNHEY and CDR2 SMNVEV (reference sequence). Trimming took 4 bases from V and 4 from J, leaving 10 bases between them. The CDR3 loop is CASSSHSFYGYTF. CDR3 bases: TGTGCCAGCAGTTCCCACTCCTTCTATGGCTACACCTTC.

V usage is TRBV28 and J usage is TRBJ1-2; a possible D gene is TRBD1 (6 bases). Germline values: CDR1 MDHEN, CDR2 SYDVKM. Trimming shortened V by 4 bases and J by 8 bases, and 11 bases separated the two germline ends. The CDR3 is 12 residues long. This chain's CDR3 is CASSSQGVGYTF. CDR3 sequence (DNA): TGTGCCAGCAGTTCACAGGGTGTGGGCTACACCTTC.

This rearrangement joins TRBV2 to TRBJ1-1; D gene uncertain. The CDR3 loop spans 13 amino acids. CDR1 is SNHLY, CDR2 FYNNEI, per germline. Trimming took off 9 bases at V and 1 base at J, with 12 bases between the two ends. CDR3 in amino acids: CASIRSGNTEAFF. The DNA of the CDR3 is TGTGCCAGTATTCGATCAGGGAACACTGAAGCTTTCTTT.

The genes are TRBV3-1 (or the pseudogene TRBV3-2) and TRBJ2-5; the D gene is possibly TRBD2 (5 bases). The CDR3 is 12 amino acids. V lost 8 bases and J 4 bases, leaving 11 bases between the germline ends. Germline V lookup: CDR1 LGHDT, CDR2 YNNKEL (reference sequence). CDR3: CASSTSAETQYF. CDR3 coding DNA: TGTGCCAGCTCTACTAGTGCAGAGACCCAGTACTTC.

This chain connects TRBV10-1 to TRBJ2-7; 8 nucleotides match TRBD2. V lost 5 bases to trimming and J lost 1 base; unmatched junction nucleotides: 4. Germline lookup yields CDR1 WNHNN and CDR2 SYGVQD (reference sequence). The CDR3 is 14 amino acids. CDR3 in amino acids: CASSRGLGSYEQYF. In DNA, the CDR3 is TGCGCCAGCAGTCGGGGACTAGGGTCCTACGAGCAGTACTTC.

The chain recombines TRBV5-1 with TRBJ2-2; 11 nucleotides align to TRBD2. The V segment lost 4 bases and the J segment 7 bases; nucleotides outside the gene matches: 6. CDR3 length: 15 residues. The germline V gene has CDR1 SGHRS and CDR2 YFSETQ. CDR3 protein: CASSPGLAGSGELFF. Here the CDR3 DNA reads TGCGCCAGCAGCCCCGGACTAGCGGGTAGCGGGGAGCTGTTTTTT.